The 32 T cell receptor beta chains given below trace back to one sample, sequenced in a study of metastatic and nonmetastatic thyroid tumors. Each patient went into thyroid surgery without having received any treatment. With MiXCR, TCRdb called clones anew from the PCR reads. The data hold tens of thousands of clones, with around 16% observed a single time. The sample comprised blood. The receptor source for this set is a male donor with papillary thyroid cancer or a benign thyroid nodule (not recorded which). Some clones in this sample may be carry-over from other donors' samples.

Comments on this clone: The conserved closing phenylalanine or tryptophan is absent in this CDR3, likely reflecting a read error. V is TRBV6-1 and J is TRBJ1-1; D possibly corresponds to TRBD1 (6 bases). Germline CDR1 is MNHNS and CDR2 is SASEGT. This CDR3 comprises 14 residues. The V and J ends lost 1 base and 3 bases respectively, with 9 bases between them. DNA for the CDR3: TGTGCCAGCAGTGAAGGGGGGGGCCACACTGAAGCTTTCAAA. This translates into CASSEGGGHTEAFK.

The CDR3 region is CASSPNWSGGLYYGYTF. The CDR3 nucleotides are TGCGCCAGCAGCCCGAACTGGAGTGGCGGACTGTACTATGGCTACACCTTC. The chain combines TRBV4-3 with TRBJ1-2; D is unresolved. CDR1 is LGHNA and CDR2 is YSLEER in the germline V gene. V was clipped by 4 bases and J by 3 bases, with 21 bases between them. The CDR3 sequence is 17 residues long.

This clone was counted at least ten times. The gene calls are TRBV9 and TRBJ2-7; 12 bases fit TRBD2. CDR3 length: 16 residues. Germline V lookup: CDR1 SGDLS, CDR2 YYNGEE. V lost 1 base to trimming and J lost 7 bases; unmatched junction nucleotides: 9. Here the CDR3 reads CASSVLSSGRACEQYF. The CDR3 nucleotides read TGTGCCAGCAGCGTATTATCTAGCGGGAGGGCCTGTGAGCAGTACTTC.

This clone was detected many times. The rearrangement links TRBV6-1 to TRBJ2-1, with D possibly called TRBD1 or TRBD2 (7 bases each). CDR3 length: 14 residues. Germline V gives CDR1 MNHNS, CDR2 SASEGT. V was cut by 6 bases and J by 5 bases, with 14 bases left in between. CDR3 residues: CASSTGRGHNEQFF. The CDR3 DNA reads TGTGCCAGCAGCACAGGGAGGGGGCACAATGAGCAGTTCTTC.

J is TRBJ2-2 and V is TRBV5-1; 11 nucleotides agree with TRBD2. Trimming removed 1 base from V and 5 bases from J; junction bases left unmatched: 7. Germline-derived CDR1 and CDR2 are SGHRS and YFSETQ. This CDR3 has 17 amino acids. The CDR3 spells CASSLSPSGGSTGELFF. The CDR3 DNA sequence: TGCGCCAGCAGCTTGAGCCCTAGCGGGGGGTCGACCGGGGAGCTGTTTTTT.

In this sample, this clone is medium-sized. This chain links TRBV12-3 or TRBV12-4 with TRBJ2-7, with D unclear. The CDR3 is 13 amino acids. V lost 9 bases and J 0 bases, leaving 12 bases between the germline ends. The CDR3 sequence: CASSAQYSYEQYF. CDR3 bases: TGTGCCAGTTCGGCACAGTACTCCTACGAGCAGTACTTC.

The table lists this clone with many counts. This may arise from a read error, as a much more abundant clone is one base away. The V gene is TRBV4-1, the J gene TRBJ1-2; maybe TRBD1 (5 bases). Trimming removed 1 base at V and 6 bases at J, with 18 bases between. CDR1 is MGHRA, CDR2 YSYEKL, per germline. This CDR3 has 16 amino acids. CDR3 residues: CASSQAPGTCEHGYTF. As DNA, the CDR3 is TGCGCCAGCAGCCAAGCCCCAGGGACTTGTGAACATGGCTACACCTTC.

The chain links TRBV20-1 to TRBJ1-5; D is undetermined. Germline CDR1 DFQATT, CDR2 SNEGSKA (reference sequence). The CDR3 length is 14 residues. V lost 6 bases, J lost 1 base, and 13 bases lay in between. CDR3 sequence (DNA): TGCAGTGCCTCCCATATTGTAAGCAATCAGCCCCAGCATTTT. Its translation: CSASHIVSNQPQHF.

The table lists this clone with many counts. The chain recombines TRBV29-1 with TRBJ2-6, with unresolved D. CDR3 length equals 13 residues. Trimming stripped 5 bases from V and 4 bases from J, with 9 bases between. Per germline, CDR1 SQVTM and CDR2 ANQGSEA. The CDR3 loop is CSVMGSGANVLTF. In nucleotides, the CDR3 is TGCAGCGTTATGGGTTCCGGGGCCAACGTCCTGACTTTC.

This clone appeared many times. J is TRBJ1-5 and V is TRBV4-1, with D perhaps TRBD1 (5 bases). Germline V CDR1 and CDR2: MGHRA, YSYEKL. The CDR3 has 17 residues. Between the trimmed V and J ends, which lost 0 bases and 0 bases, there was a span of 12 bases. This chain's CDR3 is CASSQEGVQISNQPQHF. Here the CDR3 DNA reads TGCGCCAGCAGCCAAGAAGGGGTTCAGATTAGCAATCAGCCCCAGCATTTT.

This clone was counted a few times. At one boundary the junction diverges from the germline segment, which might be a read error. This sequence joins TRBV28 and TRBJ2-7; D remains ambiguous. Germline V gives CDR1 MDHEN, CDR2 SYDVKM. The CDR3 runs to 14 residues. CDR3 in amino acids: CASTMTSGPYEQYF. The CDR3, as DNA: TGTGCCAGCACCATGACCTCTGGACCCTATGAGCAGTACTTC.

This clone showed up many times. The chain couples TRBV18 to TRBJ2-7; a possible D gene is TRBD1 (5 bases). Germline lookup yields CDR1 KGHSH and CDR2 LQKENI. The CDR3 loop spans 13 amino acids. The ends were cut back, 3 bases at V and 2 bases at J, with 8 bases in the middle. CDR3 residues: CASSPSRAYEQYF. CDR3 nucleotides: TGTGCCAGCTCACCCTCCAGGGCCTACGAGCAGTACTTC. The whole variable domain, remainder taken from reference TRBV18 and TRBJ2-7, is NAGVMQNPRHLVRRRGQEARLRCSPMKGHSHVYWYRQLPEEGLKFMVYLQKENIIDESGMPKERFSAEFPKEGPSILRIQQVVRGDSAAYFCASSPSRAYEQYFGPGTRLTVT.

This clone appeared many times. The CDR3 coding sequence is TGTGCCAGCAGTGAAGTCTTGGGACTAGCAAGGGATACGCAGTATTTT. Its translation is CASSEVLGLARDTQYF. This sequence joins TRBV2 and TRBJ2-3; 9 nucleotides align to TRBD2. CDR1 SNHLY and CDR2 FYNNEI come from the germline V gene. The CDR3 length is 16 residues. V lost 1 base, J lost 6 bases, and 8 bases stayed unmatched.

V and J are TRBV5-6 and TRBJ1-5; 7 nucleotides align to TRBD1. The CDR3 sequence is 18 residues long. Per germline, CDR1 SGHDT and CDR2 YYEEEE. Trimming cost V 1 base and J 2 bases; bases outside gene matches: 12. CDR3 bases: TGTGCCAGCAGCTTGTGGGTGGTAGGGGGCGGAGGCAATCAGCCCCAGCATTTT. It encodes CASSLWVVGGGGNQPQHF.

In the case of this clone: The junction does not match germline at one end; this may be a read error. In nucleotides, the CDR3 is TGTGCCAGCAGTGCGGGAGTGCCCTCCGGTGAGCTGTTTTTT. This translates into CASSAGVPSGELFF. This rearrangement joins TRBV6-4 to TRBJ2-2; possible D gene TRBD2, 6 bases. CDR3 length: 14 amino acids. CDR1 is MRHNA and CDR2 is SNTAGT in the germline V gene.

Many counts were recorded for this clone. This chain connects TRBV7-6 to TRBJ2-7; TRBD1 aligns across 8 bases. V lost 1 base to trimming and J lost 6 bases; unmatched junction nucleotides: 5. Germline loops: CDR1 SGHVS, CDR2 FNYEAQ. The CDR3 sequence is 14 residues long. The CDR3 region is CASSLEQGAGEQYF. The CDR3 region has the DNA TGTGCCAGCAGCTTAGAGCAGGGGGCGGGCGAGCAGTACTTC.

This clone was seen at least ten times. The CDR3 DNA sequence: TGTGCCAGCAGTGGGACTAATAATGAGCAGTTCTTC. Amino acids: CASSGTNNEQFF. The chain carries TRBV27 and TRBJ2-1; 7 nucleotides align to TRBD2. With 5 bases clipped from V and 7 bases from J, the junction kept 2 bases outside the gene matches. Germline lookup yields CDR1 MNHEY and CDR2 SMNVEV (reference sequence). The CDR3 consists of 12 residues.

This clone was counted ten times or more. The V call is TRBV6-5, the J call TRBJ1-5; 7 bases match TRBD1. Germline assignment: CDR1 MNHEY and CDR2 SVGAGI. The CDR3 runs 14 residues. Trimming at V came to 2 bases and at J to 7 bases, leaving 5 bases not matched to a gene. CDR3 bases: TGTGCCAGCAGTTACGGCCAGGGGGGGCAGCCCCAGCATTTT. The encoded protein is CASSYGQGGQPQHF.

This clone was recorded once. V and J are TRBV30 and TRBJ1-1; D gene uncertain. V lost 0 bases, J lost 3 bases, and 8 bases lay in between. This CDR3 is built from 13 residues. Per the germline V gene, CDR1 is GTSNPN and CDR2 is SVGIG (reference sequence). CDR3 nucleotide sequence: TGTGCCTGGAGTGTAAGGGTTGACACTGAAGCTTTCTTT. This gives the protein CAWSVRVDTEAFF.

The chain carries TRBV11-1 and TRBJ2-3; TRBD2 matches at 8 bases. The CDR3 has 15 amino acids. CDR1 is SGHAT, CDR2 FQDESV, per germline (reference sequence). With 4 bases clipped from V and 3 bases from J, the junction kept 6 bases outside the gene matches. For the CDR3, the DNA is TGTGCCAGCAGCTCGCGGGAGGCTAATACAGATACGCAGTATTTT. Translated: CASSSREANTDTQYF.

This chain connects TRBV18 to TRBJ1-2; D not resolved. The V and J ends lost 2 bases and 5 bases respectively, with 3 bases between them. CDR1 KGHSH and CDR2 LQKENI come from the germline V gene. The CDR3 extends over 11 amino acids. CDR3 amino acids: CASSPGYGYTF. CDR3 nucleotide sequence: TGTGCCAGCTCACCAGGGTATGGCTACACCTTC. Drawing the rest from reference TRBV18 and TRBJ1-2, the complete variable domain is NAGVMQNPRHLVRRRGQEARLRCSPMKGHSHVYWYRQLPEEGLKFMVYLQKENIIDESGMPKERFSAEFPKEGPSILRIQQVVRGDSAAYFCASSPGYGYTFGSGTRLTVV.

At least ten counts were recorded for this clone. V and J are TRBV4-1 and TRBJ1-3, with D possibly being TRBD1 (5 bases). The CDR3 is 16 residues long. Trimming stripped 4 bases from V and 1 base from J, with 14 bases between. Germline CDR1 and CDR2: MGHRA and YSYEKL. In DNA, the CDR3 is TGCGCCAGCAGCCCCAGGGCGGTGGGGTCTGGAAACACCATATATTTT. Protein: CASSPRAVGSGNTIYF.

The sample holds many counts of this clone. This sequence joins TRBV27 and TRBJ2-3; D is perhaps TRBD1 (6 bases). The V gene lost 3 bases and the J gene lost 4 bases, with 11 bases spanning the gap. The germline V gene encodes CDR1 MNHEY and CDR2 SMNVEV (reference sequence). The CDR3 covers 14 residues. The CDR3 bases are TGTGCCAGCAGTTTTAGGCAGGGGTCAGATACGCAGTATTTT. Translating it yields CASSFRQGSDTQYF.

This clone came up a few times. The chain is built from TRBV6-1 and TRBJ1-5; D is undetermined. With 11 bases removed from V and 13 bases from J, the gap between germline ends came to 24 bases. Germline values: CDR1 MNHNS, CDR2 SASEGT. The CDR3 has 13 amino acids. The CDR3 coding sequence is TGTGCCGGAGGGTCCGAGGCGCGTCAGACTCAGCATTTT. Protein product: CAGGSEARQTQHF.

By proportion, this clone is medium-sized (0.01 to 0.1%). V and J are TRBV6-1 and TRBJ1-5; weak D call: TRBD1 (6 bases). CDR3 length equals 14 residues. V lost 6 bases to trimming and J lost 2 bases, with 11 bases between them. CDR1 is MNHNS and CDR2 is SASEGT in the germline V gene. CDR3 protein: CASRTGFGNQPQHF. DNA for the CDR3: TGTGCCAGCAGAACAGGGTTCGGCAATCAGCCCCAGCATTTT.

There are a few counts of this clone. Sequence at one end of the junction differs from germline and may be a read error. V is TRBV27 and J is TRBJ2-2, with D possibly being TRBD1 or TRBD2 (5 bases each). The CDR3 consists of 18 residues. Germline lookup yields CDR1 MNHEY and CDR2 SMNVEV (reference sequence). CDR3: CASSLCPRGYPNTVELFF. The CDR3 bases are TGTGCCAGCAGTTTGTGTCCCCGGGGCTATCCGAACACCGTGGAGCTGTTTTTT.

The rearrangement joins TRBV20-1 to TRBJ2-7; 8 bases are a match to TRBD2. The length of the CDR3 is 17 residues. J lost 3 bases, V lost 6 bases, and 19 bases had no gene match. CDR1 is DFQATT and CDR2 is SNEGSKA in the germline V gene (reference sequence). The CDR3 spells CSASGGSNYGNYYEQYF. CDR3 nucleotide sequence: TGCAGTGCCTCGGGGGGGTCAAACTACGGGAACTACTACGAGCAGTACTTC.

This rearrangement joins TRBV5-1 to TRBJ2-3, with a tentative D call TRBD1 (5 bases). The CDR3 runs 14 residues. Trimming cost V 3 bases and J 4 bases, with 12 bases left between them. Germline V gene lookup returns CDR1 SGHRS and CDR2 YFSETQ. CDR3: CASSSPQGADTQYF. The CDR3 nucleotides are TGCGCCAGCAGCTCACCCCAGGGCGCAGATACGCAGTATTTT.

This clone was observed many times. The gene calls are TRBV19 and TRBJ1-1, with D tentatively TRBD1 (6 bases). CDR3 length: 12 amino acids. The V end was cut by 7 bases, the J end by 5 bases, with 11 bases between. Germline-derived CDR1 and CDR2 are LNHDA and SQIVND (reference sequence). In nucleotides, the CDR3 is TGTGCCAGTATGGCAGGGACAACTGAAGCTTTCTTT. It yields the protein CASMAGTTEAFF.

At least ten counts were recorded for this clone. The chain recombines TRBV6-1 with TRBJ2-2, with D perhaps assigned TRBD1 or TRBD2 (5 bases each). V gave up 2 bases and J gave up 3 bases, with 16 bases separating them. The CDR3 loop spans 17 amino acids. The germline gives CDR1 MNHNS, CDR2 SASEGT. The chain's CDR3 is CASSEPLGTSYTGELFF. Written as DNA, the CDR3 is TGTGCCAGCAGTGAACCGCTTGGGACGAGTTACACCGGGGAGCTGTTTTTT.

This clone occurred many times. The V gene is TRBV6-6, the J gene TRBJ2-7; D is ambiguous. V dropped 0 bases and J dropped 2 bases, with 8 bases sitting between them. This CDR3 region has 14 residues. Germline loops: CDR1 MNHNY, CDR2 SVGAGI (reference sequence). CDR3 loop: CASSYSKIPYEQYF. The CDR3 DNA reads TGTGCCAGCAGTTACTCGAAGATCCCCTACGAGCAGTACTTC.

This clone was detected ten times or more. The CDR3 loop is CAWSVPGNNEQFF. The CDR3 nucleotides are TGTGCCTGGAGTGTCCCGGGGAACAATGAGCAGTTCTTC. The chain joins TRBV30 to TRBJ2-1; D possibly corresponds to TRBD2 (5 bases). The V gene's germline CDR1 is GTSNPN and CDR2 SVGIG (reference sequence). The CDR3 loop spans 13 amino acids. V was pared by 0 bases and J by 5 bases, with 8 bases between.